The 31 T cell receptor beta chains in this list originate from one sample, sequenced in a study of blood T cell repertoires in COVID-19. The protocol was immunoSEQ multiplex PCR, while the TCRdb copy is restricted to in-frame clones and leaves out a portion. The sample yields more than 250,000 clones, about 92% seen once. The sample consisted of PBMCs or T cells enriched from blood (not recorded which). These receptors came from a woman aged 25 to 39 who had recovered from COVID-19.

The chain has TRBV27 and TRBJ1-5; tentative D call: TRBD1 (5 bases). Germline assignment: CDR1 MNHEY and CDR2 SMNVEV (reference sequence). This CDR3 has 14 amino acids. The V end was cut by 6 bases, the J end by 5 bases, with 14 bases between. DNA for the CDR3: TGTGCCAGCAGCCCTCAGGGTGGGGATCAGCCCCAGCATTTT. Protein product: CASSPQGGDQPQHF.

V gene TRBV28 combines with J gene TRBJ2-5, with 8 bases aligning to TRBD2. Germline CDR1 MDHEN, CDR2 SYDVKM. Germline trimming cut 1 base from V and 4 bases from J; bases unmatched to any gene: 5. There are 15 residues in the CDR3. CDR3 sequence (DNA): TGTGCCAGCAGTTTATACGGGAGGGCCCGAGAGACCCAGTACTTC. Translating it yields CASSLYGRARETQYF.

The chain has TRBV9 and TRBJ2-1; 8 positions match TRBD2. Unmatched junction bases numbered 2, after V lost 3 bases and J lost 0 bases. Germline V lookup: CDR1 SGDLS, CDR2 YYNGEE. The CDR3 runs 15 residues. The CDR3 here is CASSGSGSSYNEQFF. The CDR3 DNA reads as TGTGCCAGCAGCGGGAGCGGGAGCTCCTACAATGAGCAGTTCTTC.

Written as DNA, the CDR3 is TGTGCCAGTAGTGAGCACGACAGGGGCTATGGCTACACCTTC. Protein product: CASSEHDRGYGYTF. The chain couples TRBV19 to TRBJ1-2; 8 positions match TRBD1. The CDR3 covers 14 residues. The V gene's germline CDR1 is LNHDA and CDR2 SQIVND (reference sequence). After removal of 5 bases from V and 4 bases from J, the junction contained 6 bases not matched to a gene.

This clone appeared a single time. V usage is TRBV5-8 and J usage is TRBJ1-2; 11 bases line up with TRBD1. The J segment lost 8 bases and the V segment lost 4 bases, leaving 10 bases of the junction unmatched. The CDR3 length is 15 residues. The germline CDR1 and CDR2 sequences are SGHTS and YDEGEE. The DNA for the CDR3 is TGTGCCAGCAGCGGTCCGGGACAGGGGGTGGAAGGCTACACCTTC. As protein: CASSGPGQGVEGYTF.

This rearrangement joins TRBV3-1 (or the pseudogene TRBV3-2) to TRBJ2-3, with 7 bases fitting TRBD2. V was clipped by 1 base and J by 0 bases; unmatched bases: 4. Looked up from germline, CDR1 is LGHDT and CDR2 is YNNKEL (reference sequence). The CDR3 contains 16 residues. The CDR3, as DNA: TGTGCCAGCAGCCAAGGGGTAGCGGGCAGCACAGATACGCAGTATTTT. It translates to CASSQGVAGSTDTQYF.

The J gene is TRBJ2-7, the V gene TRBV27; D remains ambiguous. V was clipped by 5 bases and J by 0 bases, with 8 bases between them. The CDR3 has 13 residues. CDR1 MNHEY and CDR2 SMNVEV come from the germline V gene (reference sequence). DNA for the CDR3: TGTGCCAGCAGTCCGCCTAGCTCCTACGAGCAGTACTTC. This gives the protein CASSPPSSYEQYF.

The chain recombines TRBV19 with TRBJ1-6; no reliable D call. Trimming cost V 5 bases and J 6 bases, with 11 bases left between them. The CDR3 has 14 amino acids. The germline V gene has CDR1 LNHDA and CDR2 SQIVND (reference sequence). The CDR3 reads CASSQQHFNSPLHF. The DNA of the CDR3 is TGTGCCAGTAGTCAACAGCATTTTAATTCACCCCTCCACTTT.

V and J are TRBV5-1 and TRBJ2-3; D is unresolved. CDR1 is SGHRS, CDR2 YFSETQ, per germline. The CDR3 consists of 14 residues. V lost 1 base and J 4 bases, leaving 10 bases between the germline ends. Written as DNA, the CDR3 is TGCGCCAGCAGCTTGACGATGTACTCAGATACGCAGTATTTT. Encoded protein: CASSLTMYSDTQYF. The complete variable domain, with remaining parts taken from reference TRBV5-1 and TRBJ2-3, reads KAGVTQTPRYLIKTRGQQVTLSCSPISGHRSVSWYQQTPGQGLQFLFEYFSETQRNKGNFPGRFSGRQFSNSRSEMNVSTLELGDSALYLCASSLTMYSDTQYFGPGTRLTVL.

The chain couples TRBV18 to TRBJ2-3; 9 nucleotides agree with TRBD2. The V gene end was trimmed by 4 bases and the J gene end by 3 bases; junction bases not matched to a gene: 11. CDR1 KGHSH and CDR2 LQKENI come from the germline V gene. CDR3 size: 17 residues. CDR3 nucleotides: TGTGCCAGCTCACTCCTCTCCGCTAGCGGGGTAACAGATACGCAGTATTTT. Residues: CASSLLSASGVTDTQYF.

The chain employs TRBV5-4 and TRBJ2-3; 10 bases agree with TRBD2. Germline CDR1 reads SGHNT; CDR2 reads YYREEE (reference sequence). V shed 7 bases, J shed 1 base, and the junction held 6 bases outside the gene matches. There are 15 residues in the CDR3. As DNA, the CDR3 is TGTGCCAGCGGGGCTGGGACTAGCGGCACAGATACGCAGTATTTT. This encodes CASGAGTSGTDTQYF.

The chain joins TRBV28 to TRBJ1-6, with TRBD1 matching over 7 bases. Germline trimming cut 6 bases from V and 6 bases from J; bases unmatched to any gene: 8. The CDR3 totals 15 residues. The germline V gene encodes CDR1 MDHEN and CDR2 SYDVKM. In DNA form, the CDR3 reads TGTGCCAGCAGCGTCCCGGGACAGACTAATTCACCCCTCCACTTT. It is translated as CASSVPGQTNSPLHF.

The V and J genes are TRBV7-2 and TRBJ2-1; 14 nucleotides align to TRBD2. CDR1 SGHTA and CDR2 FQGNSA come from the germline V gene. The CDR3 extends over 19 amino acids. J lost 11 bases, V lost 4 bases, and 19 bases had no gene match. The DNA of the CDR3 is TGTGCCAGCAGCTGGAGACTAGCGGGAGGGGTCAAAAGAACAATACAGCAGTTCTTC. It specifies CASSWRLAGGVKRTIQQFF.

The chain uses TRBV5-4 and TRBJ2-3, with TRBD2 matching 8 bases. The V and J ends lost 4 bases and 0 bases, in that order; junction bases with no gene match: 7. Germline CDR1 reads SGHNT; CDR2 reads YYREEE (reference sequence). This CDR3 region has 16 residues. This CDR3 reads CASSAELAASTDTQYF. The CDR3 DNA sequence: TGTGCCAGCAGCGCGGAACTAGCGGCTAGCACAGATACGCAGTATTTT. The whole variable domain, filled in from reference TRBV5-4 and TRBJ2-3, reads ETGVTQSPTHLIKTRGQQVTLRCSSQSGHNTVSWYQQALGQGPQFIFQYYREEENGRGNFPPRFSGLQFPNYSSELNVNALELDDSALYLCASSAELAASTDTQYFGPGTRLTVL.

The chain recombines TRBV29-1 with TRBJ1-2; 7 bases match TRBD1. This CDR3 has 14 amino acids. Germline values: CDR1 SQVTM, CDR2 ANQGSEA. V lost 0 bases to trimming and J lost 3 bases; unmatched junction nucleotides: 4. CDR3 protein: CSVEDPDRDYGYTF. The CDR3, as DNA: TGCAGCGTTGAAGACCCCGACAGGGACTATGGCTACACCTTC.

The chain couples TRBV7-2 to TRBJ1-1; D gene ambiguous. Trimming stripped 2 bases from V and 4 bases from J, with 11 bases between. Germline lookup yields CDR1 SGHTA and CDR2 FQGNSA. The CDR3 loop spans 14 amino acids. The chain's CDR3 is CASSLLDWGTEAFF. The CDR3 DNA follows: TGTGCCAGCAGCTTACTGGACTGGGGCACTGAAGCTTTCTTT.

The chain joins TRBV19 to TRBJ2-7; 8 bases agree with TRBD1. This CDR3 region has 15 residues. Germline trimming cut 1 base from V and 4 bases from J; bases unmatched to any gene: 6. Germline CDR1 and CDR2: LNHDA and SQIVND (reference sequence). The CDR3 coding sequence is TGTGCCAGTAGTATAGGTGGACAGGGTTGGTACGAGCAGTACTTC. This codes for CASSIGGQGWYEQYF.

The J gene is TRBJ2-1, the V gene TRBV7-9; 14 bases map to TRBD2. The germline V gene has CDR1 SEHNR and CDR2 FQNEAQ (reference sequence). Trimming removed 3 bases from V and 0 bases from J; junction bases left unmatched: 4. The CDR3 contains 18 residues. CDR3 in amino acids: CASSLGLAGVSSYNEQFF. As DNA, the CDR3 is TGTGCCAGCAGCTTGGGACTAGCGGGGGTTAGCTCCTACAATGAGCAGTTCTTC.

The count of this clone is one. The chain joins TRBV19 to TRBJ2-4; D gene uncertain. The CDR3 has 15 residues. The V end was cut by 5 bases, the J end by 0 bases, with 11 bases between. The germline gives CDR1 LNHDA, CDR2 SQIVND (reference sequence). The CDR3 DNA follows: TGTGCCAGTAGTGTACAGAAAATAGCCAAAAACATTCAGTACTTC. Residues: CASSVQKIAKNIQYF.

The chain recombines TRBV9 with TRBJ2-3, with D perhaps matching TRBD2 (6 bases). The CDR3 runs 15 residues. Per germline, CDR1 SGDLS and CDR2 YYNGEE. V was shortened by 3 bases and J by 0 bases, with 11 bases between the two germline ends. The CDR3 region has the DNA TGTGCCAGCAGCGCCCTGGAGGGAAGCACAGATACGCAGTATTTT. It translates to CASSALEGSTDTQYF. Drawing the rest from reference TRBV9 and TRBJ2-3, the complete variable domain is DSGVTQTPKHLITATGQRVTLRCSPRSGDLSVYWYQQSLDQGLQFLIQYYNGEERAKGNILERFSAQQFPDLHSELNLSSLELGDSALYFCASSALEGSTDTQYFGPGTRLTVL.

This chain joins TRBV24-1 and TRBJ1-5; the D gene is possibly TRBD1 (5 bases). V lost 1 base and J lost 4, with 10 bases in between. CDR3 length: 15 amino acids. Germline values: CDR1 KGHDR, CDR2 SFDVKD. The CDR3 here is CATSDFRQHNQPQHF. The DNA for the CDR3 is TGTGCCACCAGTGATTTTCGACAGCATAATCAGCCCCAGCATTTT.

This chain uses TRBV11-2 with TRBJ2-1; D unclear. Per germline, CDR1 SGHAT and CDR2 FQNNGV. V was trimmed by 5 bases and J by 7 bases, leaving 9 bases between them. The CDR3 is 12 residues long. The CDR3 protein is CASSQIDNEQFF. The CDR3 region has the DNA TGTGCCAGCAGCCAAATAGATAATGAGCAGTTCTTC.

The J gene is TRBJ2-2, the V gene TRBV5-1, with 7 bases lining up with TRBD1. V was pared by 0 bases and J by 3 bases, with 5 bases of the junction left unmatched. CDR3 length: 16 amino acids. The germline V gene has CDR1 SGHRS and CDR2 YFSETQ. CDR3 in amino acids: CASSLARQGDTGELFF. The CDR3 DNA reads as TGCGCCAGCAGCTTGGCCAGGCAGGGGGACACCGGGGAGCTGTTTTTT.

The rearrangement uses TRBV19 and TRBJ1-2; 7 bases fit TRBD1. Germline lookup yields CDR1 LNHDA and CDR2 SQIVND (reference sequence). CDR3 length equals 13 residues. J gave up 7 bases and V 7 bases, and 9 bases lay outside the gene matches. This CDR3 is CASTDRANFGYTF. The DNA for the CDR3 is TGTGCCAGTACTGACAGGGCTAATTTTGGCTACACCTTC.

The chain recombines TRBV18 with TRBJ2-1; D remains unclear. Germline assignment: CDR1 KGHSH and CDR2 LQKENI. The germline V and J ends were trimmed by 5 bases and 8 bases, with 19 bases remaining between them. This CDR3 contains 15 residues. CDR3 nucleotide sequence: TGTGCCAGCTCAGGTTCTGAGGCAGCCTGGTATGAGCAGTTCTTC. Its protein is CASSGSEAAWYEQFF.

CDR3 coding DNA: TGTGCCAGCTGGCCCTCTGGGGCCAACGTCCTGACTTTC. Its translation: CASWPSGANVLTF. The V and J genes are TRBV2 and TRBJ2-6, with D uncertain. Germline V lookup: CDR1 SNHLY, CDR2 FYNNEI. Trimming cost V 8 bases and J 0 bases, with 5 bases left between them. The CDR3 has 13 residues.

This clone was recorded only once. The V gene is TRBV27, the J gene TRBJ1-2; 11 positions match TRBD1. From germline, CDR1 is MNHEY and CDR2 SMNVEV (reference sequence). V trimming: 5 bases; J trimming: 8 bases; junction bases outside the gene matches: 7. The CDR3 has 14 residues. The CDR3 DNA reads TGTGCCAGCAGTCCAGGACAGGGGGCGGGCGGCTACACCTTC. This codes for CASSPGQGAGGYTF.

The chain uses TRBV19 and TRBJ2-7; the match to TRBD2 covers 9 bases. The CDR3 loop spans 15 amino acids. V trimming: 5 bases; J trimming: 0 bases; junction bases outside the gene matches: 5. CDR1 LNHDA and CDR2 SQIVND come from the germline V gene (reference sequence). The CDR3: CASSRGGDSSYEQYF. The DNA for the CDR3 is TGTGCCAGTAGTCGCGGGGGGGATTCCTCCTACGAGCAGTACTTC.

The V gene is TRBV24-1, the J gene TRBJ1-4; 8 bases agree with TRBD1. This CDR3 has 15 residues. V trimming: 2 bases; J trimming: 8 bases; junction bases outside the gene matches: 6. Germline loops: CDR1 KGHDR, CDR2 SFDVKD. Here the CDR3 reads CATSDSRGLGEKLFF. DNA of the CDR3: TGTGCCACCAGTGATTCCAGGGGGCTTGGAGAAAAACTGTTTTTT.

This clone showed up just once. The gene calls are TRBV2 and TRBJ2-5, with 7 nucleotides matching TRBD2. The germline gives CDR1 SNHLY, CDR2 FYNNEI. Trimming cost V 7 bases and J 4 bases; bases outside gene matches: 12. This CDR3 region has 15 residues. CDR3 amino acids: CASNLGGYTIETQYF. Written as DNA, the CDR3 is TGTGCCAGCAACCTGGGGGGGTATACCATAGAGACCCAGTACTTC.

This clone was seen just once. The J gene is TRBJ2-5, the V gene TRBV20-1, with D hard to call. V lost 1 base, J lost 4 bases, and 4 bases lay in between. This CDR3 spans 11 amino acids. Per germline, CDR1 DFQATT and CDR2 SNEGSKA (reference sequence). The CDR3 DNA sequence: TGCAGTGCTAGAGTATTAGAGACCCAGTACTTC. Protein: CSARVLETQYF.